This is a list of T cell receptor beta chains from one sample in a study of radiotherapy plus CTLA-4 blockade in lung cancer. Sequencing was performed with immunoSEQ multiplex PCR; in TCRdb, only in-frame clones are kept and a portion is missing. The top ten clones hold 16% of a sample with 85,000 to 90,000 clones, around 87% of them seen once. Sequenced here: peripheral blood, sampled from a patient treated with radiotherapy plus ipilimumab. These TCRs come from a human donor with non-small cell lung cancer that progressed on radiotherapy plus ipilimumab. CDR3s include the opening cysteine and the closing phenylalanine or tryptophan. A D gene is named only where the DNA matches it firmly. Clone size is given for some rows only: seen once, a few or many times, or a class if the clone is expanded.

16,TRBD1,TRBJ2-2,TRBV7-2,.,TGTGCCAGCAGCCTTGGGACAGGGGGGAACACCGGGGAGCTGTTTTTT,CASSLGTGGNTGELFF
14,TRBD1,TRBJ2-3,TRBV6-5,.,TGTGCCAGCAGTAGGGACAGCCTAAGGGATACGCAGTATTTT,CASSRDSLRDTQYF
21,TRBD2,TRBJ2-1,TRBV18,.,TGTGCCAGCCAAATTGGAGGGGTCGGTAGCGGGAGCCGCCCGAGGGTCAATGAGCAGTTCTTC,CASQIGGVGSGSRPRVNEQFF
14,.,TRBJ1-6,TRBV19,few,TGTGCCAGTAGTGCGCAGGAGGCTAATTCACCCCTCCACTTT,CASSAQEANSPLHF
13,TRBD1,TRBJ1-1,TRBV6-1,.,TGTGCCAGCAGTGAAGAGGGACAGACTGAAGCTTTCTTT,CASSEEGQTEAFF
14,.,TRBJ1-1,TRBV18,once,TGTGCCAGCTCACCACCATCAGGGGACACTGAAGCTTTCTTT,CASSPPSGDTEAFF
17,.,TRBJ1-2,TRBV4-1,.,TGCGCCAGCAGCCAAGACCGGACGGGGGGAGGTAACTATGGCTACACCTTC,CASSQDRTGGGNYGYTF
15,TRBD1,TRBJ2-5,TRBV11-1,.,TGTGCCAGCAGCTTGGGGACAGGGGGCGGCGAGACCCAGTACTTC,CASSLGTGGGETQYF
15,TRBD2,TRBJ2-7,TRBV7-2,.,TGTGCCAGCAGCTCCCAAGGCGGGGGGGGATACGAGCAGTACTTC,CASSSQGGGGYEQYF
15,.,TRBJ2-2,TRBV6-5,.,TGTGCCAGCAGGACCGCTGTCGGGGCCACCGGGGAGCTGTTTTTT,CASRTAVGATGELFF
10,.,TRBJ2-7,TRBV20-1,.,TGCAGTGCTACACGATACGAGCAGTACTTC,CSATRYEQYF
15,TRBD1,TRBJ1-3,TRBV13,.,TGTGCCAGCAGCAGGGCAAGGGGGCCTGGAAACACCATATATTTT,CASSRARGPGNTIYF
14,TRBD1,TRBJ2-3,TRBV5-1,.,TGCGCCAGCAGCGGGGGACAGGGAACAGATACGCAGTATTTT,CASSGGQGTDTQYF
13,.,TRBJ2-7,TRBV9,.,TGTGCCAGCAGCGTAGTTGGCGGGTACGAGCAGTACTTC,CASSVVGGYEQYF
15,TRBD2,TRBJ2-3,TRBV4-2,once,TGTGCCAGCAGCCGTAGCGGGGGTAGCACAGATACGCAGTATTTT,CASSRSGGSTDTQYF
14,.,TRBJ1-5,TRBV2,.,TGTGCCAGTACTGCGGGGGGGGTGGCTCAGCCCCAGCATTTT,CASTAGGVAQPQHF
13,.,TRBJ2-3,TRBV7-3,.,TGTGCCAGCAGCAAGCGGGTGCCGGATACGCAGTATTTT,CASSKRVPDTQYF
14,TRBD1,TRBJ2-7,TRBV28,few,TGTGCCAGCAGTCTAGGGGACAGGGTGGGCGAGCAGTACTTC,CASSLGDRVGEQYF
13,TRBD1,TRBJ2-7,TRBV27,once,TGTGCCAGCGGTAAAGACAGGGCCTACGAGCAGTACTTC,CASGKDRAYEQYF
13,TRBD2,TRBJ2-7,TRBV19,once,TGTGCCAGTAGTCAGCGGGGTACCTACGAGCAGTACTTC,CASSQRGTYEQYF
14,.,TRBJ2-2,TRBV18,few,TGTGCCAGCTCAGAGCAAGGGACCACCGGGGAGCTGTTTTTT,CASSEQGTTGELFF
17,TRBD1,TRBJ1-1,TRBV18,.,TGTGCCAGCTCACCAAGTTCGGCAGGGGGCCTCAACACTGAAGCTTTCTTT,CASSPSSAGGLNTEAFF
14,TRBD1,TRBJ2-5,TRBV5-5,.,TGTGCCAGCAGCCCACAGGGGGCAAAAGAGACCCAGTACTTC,CASSPQGAKETQYF
16,.,TRBJ2-1,TRBV5-1,.,TGCGCCAGCAGCTTGGCCTATGGGGGGCTCCCCAATGAGCAGTTCTTC,CASSLAYGGLPNEQFF
13,.,TRBJ2-3,TRBV4-3,.,TGCGCCAGCAGCCAAGGACTCCCAGATACGCAGTATTTT,CASSQGLPDTQYF
16,TRBD2,TRBJ2-1,TRBV6-1,.,TGTGCCAGCAGTGAAGGACTAGCGGGACCCTACAATGAGCAGTTCTTC,CASSEGLAGPYNEQFF
14,.,TRBJ2-5,TRBV25-1,.,TGTGCCAGCAGTGAATATTACCAGTCGGAGACCCAGTACTTC,CASSEYYQSETQYF
13,.,TRBJ2-7,TRBV5-5,.,TGTGCCAGCAGCTTGGAGTTGGCCTACGAGCAGTACTTC,CASSLELAYEQYF
15,TRBD2,TRBJ2-3,TRBV30,.,TGTGCCTGGAGCATAGGTAGCGGGAGTGCAGATACGCAGTATTTT,CAWSIGSGSADTQYF
13,.,TRBJ2-7,TRBV18,.,TGTGCCAGCTCACCTGGGTTGTCATACGAGCAGTACTTC,CASSPGLSYEQYF
15,TRBD1,TRBJ1-1,TRBV6-5,.,TGTGCCAGCAGTTACGGGACAGGGGGCTCCACTGAAGCTTTCTTT,CASSYGTGGSTEAFF
16,.,TRBJ2-5,TRBV4-3,once,TGCGCCAGCAGCCAAGATGGGCGGGCACTGGGAGAGACCCAGTACTTC,CASSQDGRALGETQYF
16,TRBD1,TRBJ1-5,TRBV28,few,TGTGCCAGCAGACCGGGACAGGGGGCTGGCAATCAGCCCCAGCATTTT,CASRPGQGAGNQPQHF
16,TRBD1,TRBJ2-2,TRBV9,once,TGTGCCAGCAGCGCACGACAGGGTAGCGACACCGGGGAGCTGTTTTTT,CASSARQGSDTGELFF
17,TRBD2,TRBJ2-3,TRBV7-6,.,TGTGCCAGCAGCCGATGGGGAACTAGCGGGGGCACAGATACGCAGTATTTT,CASSRWGTSGGTDTQYF
14,.,TRBJ2-3,TRBV10-3,.,TGTGCCATCAGAGGATTGGGAGTAGCGGATACGCAGTATTTT,CAIRGLGVADTQYF
17,TRBD2,TRBJ2-3,TRBV5-1,once,TGCGCCAGCAGCTTGATAACTAGCGGGGGGGTCACAGATACGCAGTATTTT,CASSLITSGGVTDTQYF
15,TRBD2,TRBJ2-7,TRBV27,once,TGTGCCAGCAGTTTGTCGGGGGGGACCCACTACGAGCAGTACTTC,CASSLSGGTHYEQYF
15,.,TRBJ2-7,TRBV9,.,TGTGCCAGCAGCGTAGGAGGCCAGAGGGCCTACGAGCAGTACTTC,CASSVGGQRAYEQYF
13,.,TRBJ1-1,TRBV18,.,TGTGCCAGCTCACCCCAGAGGAACACTGAAGCTTTCTTT,CASSPQRNTEAFF
15,TRBD1,TRBJ1-3,TRBV18,.,TGTGCCAGCTCACCCCAGGGGGCCCCTGGAAACACCATATATTTT,CASSPQGAPGNTIYF
15,.,TRBJ1-3,TRBV5-1,.,TGCGCCAGCAGCTTGGAGCCGGCATCTGGAAACACCATATATTTT,CASSLEPASGNTIYF
14,TRBD2,TRBJ2-7,TRBV5-4,.,TGTGCCAGCAGCGGCGCGGGGGGCGCCTACGAGCAGTACTTC,CASSGAGGAYEQYF
12,.,TRBJ1-5,TRBV28,few,TGTGCCAGCAGCCTATTCGGTCAGCCCCAGCATTTT,CASSLFGQPQHF
15,TRBD1,TRBJ2-7,TRBV11-3,.,TGTGCCAGCAGCTTCGGGACAGGGAGCTCCTACGAGCAGTACTTC,CASSFGTGSSYEQYF
12,.,TRBJ2-7,TRBV2,.,TGTGCCAGCATCAGCAGCTCCTACGAGCAGTACTTC,CASISSSYEQYF
14,.,TRBJ2-1,TRBV7-2,.,TGTGCCAGCAGCTTATTCTTTGGAGGGTCTCCGCAGTTCTTC,CASSLFFGGSPQFF
16,.,TRBJ2-3,TRBV5-1,.,TGCGCCAGCAGCTTGGGGCAGAGTACTAGCACAGATACGCAGTATTTT,CASSLGQSTSTDTQYF
13,.,TRBJ1-5,TRBV5-6,few,TGTGCCAGCAGCCCCCACCCCAATCAGCCCCAGCATTTT,CASSPHPNQPQHF
13,TRBD1,TRBJ1-5,TRBV5-1,.,TGCGCCAGCACTTTGGCAGGGGGTCAGCCCCAGCATTTT,CASTLAGGQPQHF
14,.,TRBJ2-7,TRBV30,.,TGTGCCTGGAGTGTACTAGGCGGGACCTACGAGCAGTACTTC,CAWSVLGGTYEQYF
15,.,TRBJ1-6,TRBV5-1,.,TGCGCCAGCAGGGGACTCAGCTCCTATAATTCACCCCTCCACTTT,CASRGLSSYNSPLHF
15,TRBD1,TRBJ2-5,TRBV2,.,TGTGCCAGCAGCGGGACAGGGGTAATTGGGGAGACCCAGTACTTC,CASSGTGVIGETQYF
16,.,TRBJ1-2,TRBV6-1,.,TGTGCCAGCAGTGAAGCGCTTGGAGGACGGTTTAATGGCTACACCTTC,CASSEALGGRFNGYTF